This T cell receptor beta chain was profiled in a study of blood T cell repertoires in COVID-19. Sequencing was performed with immunoSEQ multiplex PCR; in TCRdb, only in-frame clones are kept and a portion is missing. The table lists fewer than 250,000 clones, approximately 84% of them singletons, with 5.1% in the top ten. This clone was detected many times. The receptor was derived from a woman in her 70s with active or convalescent COVID-19. Sequencing input: peripheral blood.

The CDR3 DNA sequence: TGTGCCAGCAGTGTGGAGGGGCAAGGAGCCGAGCAGTACTTC. It yields the protein CASSVEGQGAEQYF. The rearrangement joins TRBV2 to TRBJ2-7; D may be TRBD2 (6 bases). The CDR3 sequence is 14 residues long. Germline V gene sequence: CDR1 SNHLY, CDR2 FYNNEI. Trimming took off 4 bases at V and 6 bases at J, with 16 bases between the two ends.